This TCR beta chain was profiled in a study of T-cell memory formation after mild COVID-19. Trimming removed 5 bases at V and 2 bases at J, with 16 bases between. Germline-derived CDR1 and CDR2 are SGHVS and FQNEAQ. This CDR3 has 15 amino acids. TCRdb independently ran MiXCR on the 5' RACE reads; one entry per CDR3 protein. Among 200,000 to 250,000 distinct CDR3 sequences listed, over 9.5% were seen once. Regarding the study as a whole: Unconfirmed was the SARS-CoV-2 specificity of second-wave clones that peaked on day 37.

In this sample, this clonotype turned up many times. Its antigen is still unknown. The chain joins TRBV7-8 to TRBJ2-7, with D perhaps matching TRBD1 (5 bases). Material for sequencing was PBMCs or a T cell subset sorted from them (not recorded which). This TCR was sampled from a man between 18 and 35 years old who had mild COVID-19 (a few samples of this study predate the infection). Cell type and time point are not known. This CDR3 is CASSLGLQGTYEQYF. In nucleotides, the CDR3 is TGTGCCAGCAGCCTAGGTCTCCAGGGTACCTACGAGCAGTACTTC.